This paragraph covers one T cell receptor (beta chain) sequence. This CDR3 spans 11 amino acids. From germline, CDR1 is SGDLS and CDR2 YYNGEE. V lost 2 bases, J lost 9 bases, and 6 bases lay in between. The sample originates from a study of cytomegalovirus exposure and HLA in healthy donors. Study-wide background: A subsequent analysis stated that the 100 to 150 validation repertoires were run on the same platform as the 550 to 750 first-cohort repertoires.

Repertoires were generated with immunoSEQ multiplex PCR, while TCRdb's copy carries only in-frame clones and drops some. This table holds 330,000 or so clones, 86% found once. The specimen sequenced was PBMCs. The V call is TRBV9, the J call TRBJ2-1; D remains unclear. This clonotype was sampled from a young woman in good health and CMV-seronegative. In DNA form, the CDR3 reads TGTGCCAGCAGCGTTCGCGGTGAGCAGTTCTTC. Amino acid sequence: CASSVRGEQFF.